A single sample gave rise to the 22 T cell receptor beta chains below, sequenced in a study of early T cells in non-severe SARS-CoV-2 infection. TCRdb ran MiXCR on the 5' RACE reads and lists one entry per CDR3 protein. The table has some 31,000 distinct CDR3 sequences, roughly 5.9% seen once. The sequencing input was whole blood. The source is an adult who was a healthcare worker with PCR-confirmed SARS-CoV-2 infection or an uninfected control (not recorded which).

The table lists this clonotype with many counts. The V and J genes are TRBV11-3 and TRBJ1-1, with a possible D match to TRBD1 (5 bases). This CDR3 comprises 14 residues. Germline CDR1 is SGHNT and CDR2 is YENEEA. Trimming left V 3 bases short and J 1 base short, with 9 bases between. In nucleotides, the CDR3 is TGTGCCAGCAGCTTGGGACCTCGGAACACTGAAGCTTTCTTT. This sequence encodes CASSLGPRNTEAFF. The full variable domain, in which reference TRBV11-3 and TRBJ1-1 provide the parts outside the CDR3, is EAGVVQSPRYKIIEKKQPVAFWCNPISGHNTLYWYLQNLGQGPELLIRYENEEAVDDSQLPKDRFSAERLKGVDSTLKIQPAELGDSAVYLCASSLGPRNTEAFFGQGTRLTVV.

This clonotype showed up many times. The gene calls are TRBV6-2 or TRBV6-3 and TRBJ1-1, with D unclear. Trimming left V 1 base short and J 1 base short, with 10 bases between. From germline, CDR1 is MNHEY and CDR2 SVGEGT. The CDR3 extends over 15 amino acids. This CDR3 reads CASSYFPAGNTEAFF. The CDR3 DNA follows: TGTGCCAGCAGTTACTTCCCGGCGGGGAACACTGAAGCTTTCTTT.

This clonotype was recorded many times. This chain joins TRBV6-1 and TRBJ2-7, with D unresolved. V lost 4 bases to trimming and J lost 3 bases, with 7 bases between them. CDR1 MNHNS and CDR2 SASEGT come from the germline V gene. The CDR3 contains 12 residues. The CDR3 is CASSATDYEQYV. CDR3 DNA: TGTGCCAGCAGTGCTACGGACTACGAGCAGTACGTC.

This clonotype was picked up many times. CDR3 protein: CSASPGSGTQYF. The CDR3, as DNA: TGCAGTGCCAGCCCCGGGAGTGGTACGCAGTATTTT. The chain carries TRBV20-1 and TRBJ2-3; D is possibly TRBD2 (6 bases). Per germline, CDR1 DFQATT and CDR2 SNEGSKA (reference sequence). Trimming stripped 6 bases from V and 8 bases from J, with 15 bases between. This CDR3 has 12 amino acids.

This clonotype was found a few times. The rearrangement links TRBV7-6 to TRBJ2-5; no firm D call. Germline CDR1 reads SGHVS; CDR2 reads FNYEAQ. This CDR3 has 14 residues. Trimming removed 1 base at V and 4 bases at J, with 10 bases between. The CDR3 is CASSLVWEAETQYF. CDR3 nucleotides: TGTGCCAGCAGCTTAGTCTGGGAAGCAGAGACCCAGTACTTC.

The J gene is TRBJ2-7, the V gene TRBV5-5, with D perhaps matching TRBD2 (5 bases). The germline CDR1 and CDR2 sequences are SGHKS and YYEKEE (reference sequence). V was shortened by 0 bases and J by 5 bases, with 6 bases between the two germline ends. CDR3 length: 12 residues. CDR3 nucleotide sequence: TGTGCCAGCAGCTTGGGGAGGCACGAGCAGTACGTC. It translates to CASSLGRHEQYV.

This clonotype was counted at least ten times. This rearrangement joins TRBV19 to TRBJ2-1; possible D gene TRBD1, 7 bases. The V end was cut by 6 bases, the J end by 0 bases, with 15 bases between. Germline-derived CDR1 and CDR2 are LNHDA and SQIVND (reference sequence). This CDR3 spans 16 amino acids. The CDR3 region has the DNA TGTGCCAGTAGCAGGGGGGACTTCTTCTCCTACAATGAGCAGTTCTTC. Translating it yields CASSRGDFFSYNEQFF.

This clonotype was observed at least ten times. V and J are TRBV18 and TRBJ1-1; 10 nucleotides line up with TRBD1. V was clipped by 5 bases and J by 4 bases; unmatched bases: 10. The germline CDR1 and CDR2 sequences are KGHSH and LQKENI. The length of the CDR3 is 16 residues. The CDR3 sequence: CASSGRDRGFGTEAFF. As DNA, the CDR3 is TGTGCCAGCTCAGGCCGGGACAGGGGTTTCGGCACTGAAGCTTTCTTT.

A few counts support this clonotype. This chain connects TRBV6-6 to TRBJ2-1; 12 bases align to TRBD2. The CDR3 spans 15 residues. J lost 9 bases, V lost 6 bases, and 9 bases had no gene match. The germline gives CDR1 MNHNY, CDR2 SVGAGI (reference sequence). This CDR3 is CASSPPSGRESEQFF. CDR3 in DNA: TGTGCCAGCAGCCCTCCTAGCGGGAGGGAGAGTGAGCAGTTCTTC.

The V and J genes are TRBV11-2 and TRBJ2-5; D is perhaps TRBD2 (5 bases). Germline V gives CDR1 SGHAT, CDR2 FQNNGV. Trimming removed 5 bases from V and 0 bases from J, with 16 bases in between. The CDR3 has 16 amino acids. The CDR3 region is CASSPDRGGYQETQYF. CDR3 DNA: TGTGCCAGCAGCCCCGATCGTGGCGGGTACCAAGAGACCCAGTACTTC.

The rearrangement links TRBV27 to TRBJ2-2; possible D gene TRBD2, 6 bases. V shed 8 bases and J shed 6 bases, with 13 bases lying between them. In germline, CDR1 is MNHEY, CDR2 SMNVEV (reference sequence). The CDR3 runs to 13 residues. The CDR3 DNA reads as TGTGCCAGCGGCATACTAGCTCCCGGGGAGCTGTTTTTT. The encoded protein is CASGILAPGELFF.

This clonotype has just a few counts. The chain combines TRBV29-1 with TRBJ2-7, with 13 positions matching TRBD2. This CDR3 contains 15 residues. V lost 1 base and J lost 6; bases outside the gene matches: 6. The germline gives CDR1 SQVTM, CDR2 ANQGSEA. CDR3 loop: CSVEVGLAGAGEQYF. The CDR3 DNA follows: TGCAGCGTTGAAGTAGGACTAGCGGGAGCGGGCGAGCAGTACTTC.

This clonotype has ten or more counts. In DNA form, the CDR3 reads TGTGCCAGTAGTACGACAAATCAAGAGACCCAGTACTTC. It specifies CASSTTNQETQYF. The J gene is TRBJ2-5, the V gene TRBV19; unclear D gene. V was trimmed by 4 bases and J by 2 bases, leaving 8 bases between them. This CDR3 is built from 13 residues. CDR1 and CDR2 from the germline V gene are LNHDA and SQIVND (reference sequence).

This clonotype occurred a few times. This chain links TRBV30 with TRBJ1-6; D is perhaps TRBD1 (5 bases). Trimming left V 7 bases short and J 3 bases short, with 16 bases between. The germline gives CDR1 GTSNPN, CDR2 SVGIG (reference sequence). The CDR3 covers 15 residues. This CDR3 is CASGPGRLYNSPLHF. The CDR3, as DNA: TGTGCCTCGGGGCCAGGGCGCCTCTATAATTCACCCCTCCACTTT. Drawing the rest from reference TRBV30 and TRBJ1-6, the complete variable domain is SQTIHQWPATLVQPVGSPLSLECTVEGTSNPNLYWYRQAAGRGLQLLFYSVGIGQISSEVPQNLSASRPQDRQFILSSKKLLLSDSGFYLCASGPGRLYNSPLHFGNGTRLTVT.

This clonotype has a count of ten or more. The J gene is TRBJ2-7, the V gene TRBV9; TRBD2 might be the D (5 bases). V was clipped by 4 bases and J by 0 bases, with 14 bases between them. CDR3 length equals 15 residues. Per germline, CDR1 SGDLS and CDR2 YYNGEE. CDR3 sequence reads: CASSSHVGSSYEQYF. Here the CDR3 DNA reads TGTGCCAGCAGCTCCCATGTGGGGAGCTCCTACGAGCAGTACTTC. Variable domain in full (rest from reference TRBV9 and TRBJ2-7): DSGVTQTPKHLITATGQRVTLRCSPRSGDLSVYWYQQSLDQGLQFLIQYYNGEERAKGNILERFSAQQFPDLHSELNLSSLELGDSALYFCASSSHVGSSYEQYFGPGTRLTVT.

This clonotype was counted only a few times. This chain links TRBV16 with TRBJ2-3, with D uncertain. V dropped 4 bases and J dropped 7 bases, with 6 bases sitting between them. Germline V gives CDR1 KGHSY, CDR2 FQNENV. The CDR3 is 11 residues long. As DNA, the CDR3 is TGTGCCAGCAGCCTCTTCAATACGCAGTATTTT. This sequence encodes CASSLFNTQYF.

This chain links TRBV6-2 or TRBV6-3 with TRBJ1-5, with unresolved D. The germline V gene encodes CDR1 MNHEY and CDR2 SVGEGT. V shed 6 bases and J shed 0 bases, with 6 bases lying between them. The CDR3 has 13 residues. The CDR3 loop is CASSWYSNQPQHF. CDR3 coding DNA: TGTGCCAGCAGCTGGTATAGCAATCAGCCCCAGCATTTT.

In its sample, this clonotype was seen many times. The chain carries TRBV7-9 and TRBJ1-4; the D is unclear. V dropped 5 bases and J dropped 7 bases, with 14 bases sitting between them. CDR1 and CDR2 (germline): SEHNR, FQNEAQ (reference sequence). The CDR3 consists of 14 residues. The CDR3 bases are TGTGCCAGCAGCCACCCCCGCTCCCCTGAAAAACTGTTTTTT. Its protein is CASSHPRSPEKLFF.

This clonotype was counted only a few times. The chain carries TRBV7-9 and TRBJ1-3, with 8 positions matching TRBD1. J was trimmed by 7 bases and V by 4 bases; bases with no gene match: 12. Germline CDR1 reads SEHNR; CDR2 reads FQNEAQ (reference sequence). The CDR3 runs 16 residues. CDR3 loop: CASSSAGTGNVNTIYF. The CDR3 coding sequence is TGTGCCAGCAGCTCTGCCGGGACAGGCAACGTGAACACCATATATTTT.

This clonotype was recorded at least ten times. The chain is built from TRBV7-8 and TRBJ2-7, with D uncertain. The V gene lost 3 bases and the J gene lost 0 bases, with 12 bases spanning the gap. Germline lookup yields CDR1 SGHVS and CDR2 FQNEAQ. This CDR3 is 15 amino acids long. The CDR3 coding sequence is TGTGCCAGCAGCTTGGGTTCGGCTAGCTCCTACGAGCAGTACGTC. Amino acids: CASSLGSASSYEQYV.

This clonotype was observed many times. The rearrangement joins TRBV5-6 to TRBJ2-7, with D perhaps TRBD1 or TRBD2 (5 bases each). Germline V gene sequence: CDR1 SGHDT, CDR2 YYEEEE. V lost 4 bases and J 2 bases, leaving 16 bases between the germline ends. CDR3 length: 15 residues. CDR3 amino acids: CASSPDPGTPYEQYV. CDR3 coding DNA: TGTGCCAGCAGCCCGGACCCAGGGACCCCCTACGAGCAGTACGTC.

This clonotype was found many times. The rearrangement uses TRBV19 and TRBJ1-2; D unresolved. This CDR3 contains 14 residues. Germline V gives CDR1 LNHDA, CDR2 SQIVND (reference sequence). Trimming left V 5 bases short and J 1 base short, with 11 bases between. DNA for the CDR3: TGTGCCAGTAGTTTCGATAGTTTTAACTATGGCTACACCTTC. Encoded protein: CASSFDSFNYGYTF.